The 25 T cell receptor beta chains listed next were all sequenced from one sample in a study of blood T cell repertoires in COVID-19 (dated by TCRdb to about 2020). The library was prepared using the immunoSEQ multiplex PCR assay. TCRdb obtained this table from immuneACCESS and retained in-frame rearrangements with V and J assigned. These tables miss some clones; where compared with another copy, unresolved V genes account for less than half of the shortfall, and the remainder is unexplained. The sample includes 250,000 to 300,000 clones, with roughly 86% observed a single time. Of the sample, over 8.5% is held by the ten largest clones. Sequencing was performed on peripheral blood. These receptor sequences come from a woman in her 30s with COVID-19, enrolled during active disease.

The V call is TRBV11-3, the J call TRBJ2-7; 7 nucleotides align to TRBD1. The junction had 10 bases not matched to a gene; V was cut back by 4 bases and J by 4 bases. CDR3 length: 15 residues. Germline V CDR1 and CDR2: SGHNT, YENEEA. The CDR3 loop is CASSSPRDSPYEQYF. The CDR3 nucleotides read TGTGCCAGCAGCTCACCCCGGGACAGCCCTTACGAGCAGTACTTC.

The CDR3 nucleotides read TGTGCCAGCAGCCAAGATGAGGAGATTAGCGGGGGGATATACAATGAGCAGTTCTTC. The encoded protein is CASSQDEEISGGIYNEQFF. The J gene is TRBJ2-1, the V gene TRBV3-1 (or the pseudogene TRBV3-2); 10 nucleotides align to TRBD2. This CDR3 is built from 19 residues. After removal of 0 bases from V and 4 bases from J, the junction contained 12 bases not matched to a gene. Germline V lookup: CDR1 LGHDT, CDR2 YNNKEL (reference sequence).

V and J are TRBV4-2 and TRBJ1-1; D gene unclear. Germline V gives CDR1 LGHNA, CDR2 YNFKEQ. The CDR3 totals 13 residues. Trimming pared 6 bases from V and 2 bases from J, leaving 10 bases between. The CDR3 region is CASRRHLNTEAFF. In DNA form, the CDR3 reads TGTGCCAGCAGGCGACACCTCAACACTGAAGCTTTCTTT.

The J gene is TRBJ1-2, the V gene TRBV6-2 or TRBV6-3; D not certain. Germline CDR1 reads MNHEY; CDR2 reads SVGEGT. Trimming cost V 2 bases and J 13 bases, with 14 bases left between them. The CDR3 covers 12 residues. This CDR3 reads CASSYPDVTSTF. The CDR3 region has the DNA TGTGCCAGCAGTTACCCCGACGTGACAAGCACCTTC.

The CDR3 sequence: CASSLGAWGLDGYTF. The CDR3 DNA sequence: TGTGCCAGCAGCTTAGGAGCATGGGGCCTCGATGGCTACACCTTC. This chain links TRBV11-2 with TRBJ1-2, with D perhaps matching TRBD1 (5 bases). Germline V gene data show CDR1 as SGHAT and CDR2 as FQNNGV. V lost 1 base and J lost 6, with 15 bases in between. The CDR3 runs to 15 residues.

The V and J genes are TRBV15 and TRBJ1-2, with a tentative D call TRBD1 (6 bases). There are 13 residues in the CDR3. With 3 bases removed from V and 4 bases from J, the gap between germline ends came to 9 bases. Germline V CDR1 and CDR2: LNHNV, YYDKDF (reference sequence). The CDR3 spells CATSRGHSYGYTF. The CDR3 nucleotides are TGTGCCACCAGCAGGGGACACTCCTATGGCTACACCTTC.

The chain employs TRBV4-2 and TRBJ1-5; 9 nucleotides agree with TRBD1. Germline trimming cut 3 bases from V and 4 bases from J; bases unmatched to any gene: 4. Germline values: CDR1 LGHNA, CDR2 YNFKEQ. The CDR3 consists of 15 residues. CDR3 sequence reads: CASSQGTGWNQPQHF. The CDR3 nucleotides are TGTGCCAGCAGCCAGGGGACAGGGTGGAATCAGCCCCAGCATTTT.

The chain is built from TRBV5-1 and TRBJ2-3; 10 positions match TRBD2. Germline V gives CDR1 SGHRS, CDR2 YFSETQ. With V trimmed by 3 bases and J by 1 base, 11 bases remained unmatched. The CDR3 has 18 amino acids. CDR3 loop: CASSSLAGALGGTDTQYF. DNA of the CDR3: TGCGCCAGCAGCTCGCTAGCGGGGGCCTTAGGAGGCACAGATACGCAGTATTTT.

The rearrangement uses TRBV13 and TRBJ2-7, with 10 bases matching TRBD1. This CDR3 is 17 amino acids long. CDR1 PRHDT and CDR2 FYEKMQ come from the germline V gene (reference sequence). V trimming: 5 bases; J trimming: 3 bases; junction bases outside the gene matches: 13. The CDR3 spells CASSTTGGFRPYYEQYF. Written as DNA, the CDR3 is TGTGCCAGCAGCACGACAGGGGGCTTCCGACCTTACTACGAGCAGTACTTC.

This clone has more than one count but fewer than ten. The chain recombines TRBV2 with TRBJ2-1; 9 bases match TRBD1. Germline CDR1 is SNHLY and CDR2 is FYNNEI. The CDR3 extends over 13 amino acids. Trimming removed 5 bases from V and 10 bases from J; junction bases left unmatched: 6. CDR3 coding DNA: TGTGCCAGCAGTTTACAGGGGGCAGGGGAGCAGTTCTTC. Translated, it gives CASSLQGAGEQFF.

The chain carries TRBV18 and TRBJ2-7; a weak D match, TRBD1 (7 bases). Germline V lookup: CDR1 KGHSH, CDR2 LQKENI. Trimming removed 1 base from V and 4 bases from J, with 20 bases in between. The length of the CDR3 is 17 residues. The chain's CDR3 is CASSPRIVAGGMYEQYF. In DNA form, the CDR3 reads TGTGCCAGCTCACCACGTATAGTTGCAGGGGGGATGTACGAGCAGTACTTC.

CDR3 loop: CASSRQNSPLHF. CDR3 in DNA: TGTGCCAGCAGCCGACAAAATTCACCCCTCCACTTT. The chain recombines TRBV28 with TRBJ1-6; D is unclear. Germline CDR1 reads MDHEN; CDR2 reads SYDVKM. The CDR3 has 12 residues. Trimming took 6 bases from V and 7 from J, leaving 7 bases between them.

The chain is built from TRBV19 and TRBJ1-2, with D perhaps matching TRBD1 (6 bases). CDR1 and CDR2 from the germline V gene are LNHDA and SQIVND (reference sequence). With 7 bases removed from V and 7 bases from J, the gap between germline ends came to 19 bases. The CDR3 loop spans 14 amino acids. CDR3 in amino acids: CASNPGDAVRGYTF. The CDR3 DNA follows: TGTGCCAGTAACCCAGGGGATGCGGTACGTGGCTACACCTTC.

The chain combines TRBV6-5 with TRBJ1-6; TRBD1 is a possible D gene (5 bases). The length of the CDR3 is 14 residues. Germline CDR1 MNHEY, CDR2 SVGAGI. Trimming removed 4 bases from V and 10 bases from J, with 14 bases in between. The DNA of the CDR3 is TGTGCCAGCAGTTTAAGGGGCGAACGCTCACCCCTCCACTTT. It specifies CASSLRGERSPLHF.

The chain combines TRBV19 with TRBJ2-3, with D perhaps matching TRBD1 (5 bases). The germline gives CDR1 LNHDA, CDR2 SQIVND (reference sequence). There are 12 residues in the CDR3. Trimming took off 8 bases at V and 4 bases at J, with 10 bases between the two ends. In nucleotides, the CDR3 is TGTGCCAGTCGCGCAGGGTCAGATACGCAGTATTTT. It specifies CASRAGSDTQYF.

The rearrangement joins TRBV5-4 to TRBJ1-3; D is undetermined. The V gene's germline CDR1 is SGHNT and CDR2 YYREEE (reference sequence). V was cut by 4 bases and J by 0 bases, with 14 bases left in between. The length of the CDR3 is 16 residues. CDR3 region: CASSDTTGSSGNTIYF. The CDR3 DNA follows: TGTGCCAGCAGCGATACAACGGGAAGCTCTGGAAACACCATATATTTT.

The chain employs TRBV19 and TRBJ1-1; D uncertain. Trimming pared 5 bases from V and 4 bases from J, leaving 14 bases between. From germline, CDR1 is LNHDA and CDR2 SQIVND (reference sequence). The CDR3 consists of 14 residues. This CDR3 reads CASSVQAGPTEAFF. The CDR3 DNA follows: TGTGCCAGTAGTGTTCAGGCGGGTCCCACTGAAGCTTTCTTT.

This clone came up once. This sequence joins TRBV30 and TRBJ1-2; the D gene is possibly TRBD1 (6 bases). Trimming removed 5 bases at V and 7 bases at J, with 14 bases between. The CDR3 runs 12 residues. Germline V gene sequence: CDR1 GTSNPN, CDR2 SVGIG (reference sequence). CDR3 sequence reads: CAWRSTGFGYTF. For the CDR3, the DNA is TGTGCCTGGCGAAGTACAGGGTTTGGCTACACCTTC.

V usage is TRBV27 and J usage is TRBJ1-2, with D unclear. This CDR3 is built from 14 residues. Trimming shortened V by 4 bases and J by 1 base, and 10 bases separated the two germline ends. Germline CDR1 is MNHEY and CDR2 is SMNVEV (reference sequence). In DNA form, the CDR3 reads TGTGCCAGCAGTTACCGCAGGTTTAACTATGGCTACACCTTC. Translated, it gives CASSYRRFNYGYTF.

As regards this clone: The junction shows a germline mismatch at one end, possibly a read error. The chain has TRBV2 and TRBJ1-1, with TRBD1 as a possible D gene (5 bases). This CDR3 comprises 13 residues. Germline CDR1 SNHLY, CDR2 FYNNEI. The CDR3 nucleotides read TGTGCCATTAAAAATTACAGGAACCCTGAAGCTTTCTTT. This codes for CAIKNYRNPEAFF.

V usage is TRBV5-5 and J usage is TRBJ1-1; 9 nucleotides line up with TRBD1. The CDR3 totals 17 residues. CDR1 is SGHKS and CDR2 is YYEKEE in the germline V gene (reference sequence). V lost 4 bases to trimming and J lost 0 bases; unmatched junction nucleotides: 10. This CDR3 is CASSVAGQGIMNTEAFF. DNA of the CDR3: TGTGCCAGCAGCGTCGCTGGACAGGGGATTATGAACACTGAAGCTTTCTTT.

V usage is TRBV2 and J usage is TRBJ2-7; D perhaps matches TRBD2 (6 bases). The ends were cut back, 4 bases at V and 3 bases at J, with 16 bases in the middle. This CDR3 comprises 15 residues. The germline V gene encodes CDR1 SNHLY and CDR2 FYNNEI. CDR3 DNA sequence: TGTGCCAGCAGTGGAGGACGACGGGAGAACTACGAGCAGTACTTC. As protein: CASSGGRRENYEQYF.

The V and J genes are TRBV5-8 and TRBJ1-5; D gene unclear. The CDR3 contains 14 residues. Germline V gene sequence: CDR1 SGHTS, CDR2 YDEGEE. Trimming stripped 0 bases from V and 0 bases from J, with 4 bases between. The CDR3 DNA reads as TGTGCCAGCAGCTTGGGACATAGCAATCAGCCCCAGCATTTT. Protein product: CASSLGHSNQPQHF.

The genes are TRBV4-1 and TRBJ2-7, with D maybe TRBD1 (5 bases). The CDR3 totals 14 residues. The V end was cut by 0 bases, the J end by 3 bases, with 9 bases between. Germline lookup yields CDR1 MGHRA and CDR2 YSYEKL. The CDR3: CASSQEPGNYEQYF. DNA for the CDR3: TGCGCCAGCAGCCAAGAACCAGGGAACTACGAGCAGTACTTC.

This chain connects TRBV18 to TRBJ1-3; no clear D gene. Trimming took 3 bases from V and 7 from J, leaving 10 bases between them. The CDR3 is 13 amino acids. CDR1 and CDR2 from the germline V gene are KGHSH and LQKENI. The CDR3 sequence is CASSPAVENTIYF. CDR3 nucleotide sequence: TGTGCCAGCTCACCGGCAGTGGAGAACACCATATATTTT.